The 32 T cell receptor beta chains in this list originate from one sample, sequenced in a study of T-cell memory formation after mild COVID-19. MiXCR, applied by TCRdb to the 5' RACE reads, yields one record per CDR3 protein. The sample has nearly 110,000 distinct CDR3 sequences, about a sixth seen once. The sample taken for sequencing was PBMCs or a T cell subset sorted from them (not recorded which). The receptors stem from an adult woman who had mild COVID-19 (a few samples of this study predate the infection). Cell type and time point are not known.

There are a few counts of this clonotype. The genes are TRBV20-1 and TRBJ2-3; D gene unclear. Germline V gene data show CDR1 as DFQATT and CDR2 as SNEGSKA (reference sequence). Trimming took 3 bases from V and 8 from J, leaving 12 bases between them. The CDR3 is 12 residues long. Here the CDR3 reads CSARGARSTQYF. Here the CDR3 DNA reads TGCAGTGCTAGGGGCGCTAGGTCTACGCAGTATTTT.

The chain uses TRBV4-3 and TRBJ2-5, with 11 bases that match TRBD2. Germline V CDR1 and CDR2: LGHNA, YSLEER. This CDR3 contains 20 residues. Trimming cost V 3 bases and J 1 base; bases outside gene matches: 16. Written as DNA, the CDR3 is TGCGCCAGCAGCCAGATTTCCGTAACCCCGGGACTAGCGGCCCAAGAGACCCAGTACTTC. It encodes CASSQISVTPGLAAQETQYF.

The chain combines TRBV20-1 with TRBJ2-5; perhaps TRBD1 as D (6 bases). The CDR3 length is 17 residues. Germline values: CDR1 DFQATT, CDR2 SNEGSKA (reference sequence). V was cut by 0 bases and J by 9 bases, with 26 bases left in between. The CDR3 loop reads CSARDPTGSDPKRPQYF. Here the CDR3 DNA reads TGCAGTGCTAGAGATCCTACAGGGTCCGACCCCAAGAGACCCCAGTACTTC.

This chain links TRBV24-1 with TRBJ1-1, with 8 bases aligning to TRBD1. Trimming removed 0 bases from V and 5 bases from J; junction bases left unmatched: 7. The length of the CDR3 is 16 residues. Germline V lookup: CDR1 KGHDR, CDR2 SFDVKD. CDR3 in amino acids: CATSDLGSDRGTEAFF. The CDR3 DNA sequence: TGTGCCACCAGTGATTTGGGCAGCGACAGGGGTACTGAAGCTTTCTTT.

This clonotype was detected a few times. The chain combines TRBV2 with TRBJ1-4, with D hard to call. The V end lost 3 bases, the J end lost 2 bases, and 10 bases lay between the germline ends. Germline CDR1 is SNHLY and CDR2 is FYNNEI. CDR3 size: 15 residues. The CDR3 sequence: CASSERDRTNEKLFF. In DNA form, the CDR3 reads TGTGCCAGCAGTGAGAGGGATCGGACTAATGAAAAACTGTTTTTT.

This clonotype appeared a few times. The rearrangement joins TRBV27 to TRBJ1-1; D is undetermined. Germline loops: CDR1 MNHEY, CDR2 SMNVEV (reference sequence). V was trimmed by 3 bases and J by 1 base, leaving 9 bases between them. CDR3 length: 14 amino acids. CDR3 sequence reads: CASSFGPPNTEAFF. Written as DNA, the CDR3 is TGTGCCAGCAGTTTTGGACCCCCGAACACTGAAGCTTTCTTT.

The chain combines TRBV24-1 with TRBJ2-1; the match to TRBD2 covers 7 bases. The CDR3 is 16 residues long. V lost 4 bases and J lost 8; bases outside the gene matches: 13. Germline CDR1 KGHDR, CDR2 SFDVKD. The CDR3 protein is CATSDPLSVGGDEQFF. CDR3 bases: TGTGCCACCAGTGACCCCCTGTCTGTGGGGGGGGATGAGCAGTTCTTC.

A few counts support this clonotype. J is TRBJ2-7 and V is TRBV7-9; D unresolved. CDR1 is SEHNR, CDR2 FQNEAQ, per germline (reference sequence). V dropped 4 bases and J dropped 2 bases, with 9 bases sitting between them. This CDR3 has 13 residues. CDR3 sequence: CASSSASPYEQYF. The CDR3 nucleotides are TGTGCCAGCAGCTCCGCATCCCCCTACGAGCAGTACTTC.

The chain uses TRBV4-2 and TRBJ2-7; TRBD2 matches at 11 bases. The CDR3 is 17 amino acids. Germline loops: CDR1 LGHNA, CDR2 YNFKEQ. Trimming took 6 bases from V and 6 from J; bases not matched to a gene: 16. CDR3 DNA sequence: TGTGCCAGCAGGGGGATGAGGGAGCTAGCGGGGGGTGGCGAGCAGTACTTC. Amino acids: CASRGMRELAGGGEQYF.

This clonotype was seen a few times. V usage is TRBV2 and J usage is TRBJ2-1; D assignment may be TRBD1 or TRBD2 (6 bases each). CDR3 size: 11 residues. Trimming took 5 bases from V and 13 from J, leaving 12 bases between them. Germline V CDR1 and CDR2: SNHLY, FYNNEI. The CDR3 bases are TGTGCCAGCAGTACCCGGGGGCCACAGTTCTTC. Amino acid sequence: CASSTRGPQFF.

The V call is TRBV4-1, the J call TRBJ1-2, with 7 bases that match TRBD1. CDR1 is MGHRA, CDR2 YSYEKL, per germline. Losses at the gene ends were 4 bases for V and 3 bases for J; bases not matched to a gene: 11. The length of the CDR3 is 16 residues. CDR3 loop: CASSREGEQGYYGYTF. CDR3 bases: TGCGCCAGCAGCCGAGAAGGCGAACAGGGGTACTATGGCTACACCTTC.

The chain has TRBV5-1 and TRBJ2-5, with D possibly TRBD2 on 6 matching bases. The CDR3 is made up of 15 amino acids. Trimming stripped 0 bases from V and 0 bases from J, with 9 bases between. The V gene's germline CDR1 is SGHRS and CDR2 YFSETQ. The CDR3 DNA is TGCGCCAGCAGCTTGGGCGGGATGAACCAAGAGACCCAGTACTTC. This gives the protein CASSLGGMNQETQYF.

This clonotype was counted a few times. CDR3 bases: TGTGCCAGCAGGGAAGGGGTTAGTGGCTACACCTTC. As protein: CASREGVSGYTF. The gene calls are TRBV12-3 or TRBV12-4 and TRBJ1-2, with D perhaps matching TRBD1 (5 bases). The CDR3 contains 12 residues. Trimming pared 6 bases from V and 7 bases from J, leaving 12 bases between.

The chain combines TRBV6-4 with TRBJ2-1; a possible D gene is TRBD1 (6 bases). The CDR3 loop spans 14 amino acids. CDR1 MRHNA and CDR2 SNTAGT come from the germline V gene. The V end lost 6 bases, the J end lost 8 bases, and 17 bases lay between the germline ends. DNA for the CDR3: TGTGCCAGCAGCCGGGACAACGAAGGCGATGAGCAGTTCTTC. This gives the protein CASSRDNEGDEQFF.

This clonotype was seen a handful of times. The V call is TRBV5-1, the J call TRBJ2-1, with 7 bases fitting TRBD2. The junction had 13 bases not matched to a gene; V was cut back by 1 base and J by 9 bases. Looked up from germline, CDR1 is SGHRS and CDR2 is YFSETQ. The CDR3 is made up of 16 amino acids. The CDR3 loop is CASSLLWEGTVGEQFF. CDR3 sequence (DNA): TGCGCCAGCAGCTTGCTCTGGGAGGGTACGGTCGGTGAGCAGTTCTTC. Combining the CDR3 with reference TRBV5-1 and TRBJ2-1 gives the whole variable domain KAGVTQTPRYLIKTRGQQVTLSCSPISGHRSVSWYQQTPGQGLQFLFEYFSETQRNKGNFPGRFSGRQFSNSRSEMNVSTLELGDSALYLCASSLLWEGTVGEQFFGPGTRLTVL.

The chain employs TRBV20-1 and TRBJ2-7; 7 bases map to TRBD2. Trimming removed 3 bases from V and 1 base from J; junction bases left unmatched: 6. CDR1 and CDR2 from the germline V gene are DFQATT and SNEGSKA (reference sequence). There are 14 residues in the CDR3. The CDR3 DNA reads TGCAGTGCTAGGCGAGGGAGGGAGTCCTACGAGCAGTACTTC. It yields the protein CSARRGRESYEQYF.

This clonotype was observed a handful of times. The chain carries TRBV13 and TRBJ2-2; tentatively, D is TRBD1 or TRBD2 (5 bases each). Germline loops: CDR1 PRHDT, CDR2 FYEKMQ (reference sequence). This CDR3 has 13 amino acids. V gave up 0 bases and J gave up 10 bases, with 9 bases separating them. CDR3 protein: CASSLGPGAELFF. The CDR3 coding sequence is TGTGCCAGCAGCTTAGGACCCGGGGCGGAGCTGTTTTTT.

A few counts support this clonotype. This chain connects TRBV29-1 to TRBJ1-1; weak D call: TRBD1 (5 bases). The CDR3 is 13 residues long. CDR1 and CDR2 (germline): SQVTM, ANQGSEA. Trimming took 6 bases from V and 0 from J, leaving 11 bases between them. CDR3 in DNA: TGCAGCGTCCCCGGGACCGTGAACACTGAAGCTTTCTTT. This encodes CSVPGTVNTEAFF.

The chain links TRBV7-3 to TRBJ2-2, with D perhaps matching TRBD1 (5 bases). The germline V gene has CDR1 SGHTA and CDR2 FQGTGA. The CDR3 spans 15 residues. Trimming left V 4 bases short and J 5 bases short, with 14 bases between. The CDR3 DNA is TGTGCCAGCAGCTCCGGACAAGGCCTAACCGGGGAGCTGTTTTTT. Its translation is CASSSGQGLTGELFF. The full variable domain, its missing parts supplied by reference TRBV7-3 and TRBJ2-2, is GAGVSQTPSNKVTEKGKYVELRCDPISGHTALYWYRQSLGQGPEFLIYFQGTGAADDSGLPNDRFFAVRPEGSVSTLKIQRTERGDSAVYLCASSSGQGLTGELFFGEGSRLTVL.

V usage is TRBV10-3 and J usage is TRBJ2-2; D is undetermined. The CDR3 spans 15 residues. V was trimmed by 3 bases and J by 0 bases, leaving 8 bases between them. Germline V gene data show CDR1 as ENHRY and CDR2 as SYGVKD. This CDR3 reads CAISESTTNTGELFF. The CDR3 region has the DNA TGTGCCATCAGTGAATCGACAACGAACACCGGGGAGCTGTTTTTT.

The V and J genes are TRBV14 and TRBJ1-2; D is unclear. The germline gives CDR1 SGHDN, CDR2 FVKESK. The CDR3 has 15 amino acids. V was trimmed by 1 base and J by 1 base, leaving 10 bases between them. CDR3 nucleotide sequence: TGTGCCAGCAGCCAAGTACACGGCAGTAACTATGGCTACACCTTC. It translates to CASSQVHGSNYGYTF.

This clonotype was observed many times. The chain carries TRBV5-1 and TRBJ2-2, with TRBD2 matching 9 bases. Germline CDR1 is SGHRS and CDR2 is YFSETQ. With V trimmed by 2 bases and J by 3 bases, 5 bases remained unmatched. The CDR3 totals 16 residues. CDR3 in DNA: TGCGCCAGCAGCTTCATTCTAGCGGGATACACCGGGGAGCTGTTTTTT. Protein product: CASSFILAGYTGELFF.

This clonotype was picked up many times. The rearrangement joins TRBV7-6 to TRBJ2-1, with TRBD1 identical over 7 bases. V trimming: 2 bases; J trimming: 8 bases; junction bases outside the gene matches: 3. CDR3 size: 13 residues. The germline CDR1 and CDR2 sequences are SGHVS and FNYEAQ. This CDR3 is CASSLTGVDEQFF. The CDR3 DNA follows: TGTGCCAGCAGCTTAACAGGGGTCGATGAGCAGTTCTTC.

This clonotype occurred once. The V and J genes are TRBV18 and TRBJ2-3; tentatively, D is TRBD2 (5 bases). This CDR3 spans 16 amino acids. CDR1 and CDR2 from the germline V gene are KGHSH and LQKENI. V shed 6 bases and J shed 0 bases, with 16 bases lying between them. CDR3 sequence (DNA): TGTGCCAGCTCCTATCTAGGAGGTGTTAGCACAGATACGCAGTATTTT. It is translated as CASSYLGGVSTDTQYF. The complete variable domain, with remaining parts taken from reference TRBV18 and TRBJ2-3, reads NAGVMQNPRHLVRRRGQEARLRCSPMKGHSHVYWYRQLPEEGLKFMVYLQKENIIDESGMPKERFSAEFPKEGPSILRIQQVVRGDSAAYFCASSYLGGVSTDTQYFGPGTRLTVL.

This clonotype was found a few times. V is TRBV7-9 and J is TRBJ2-7; unclear D gene. The CDR3 has 12 amino acids. Germline V lookup: CDR1 SEHNR, CDR2 FQNEAQ (reference sequence). V shed 5 bases and J shed 1 base, with 6 bases lying between them. DNA for the CDR3: TGTGCCAGCAGCGTGACATCCTACGAGCAGTACTTC. Its translation is CASSVTSYEQYF.

The chain has TRBV12-5 and TRBJ2-2, with D possibly TRBD2 on 5 matching bases. The CDR3 is made up of 13 amino acids. Between the trimmed V and J ends, which lost 6 bases and 2 bases, there was a span of 7 bases. The germline V gene has CDR1 LGHNT and CDR2 FRNRAP. The CDR3 bases are TGTGCTAGTGGCCCGGGAAACACCGGGGAGCTGTTTTTT. This encodes CASGPGNTGELFF. Looking up the rest from reference TRBV12-5 and TRBJ2-2 gives the full variable domain: DARVTQTPRHKVTEMGQEVTMRCQPILGHNTVFWYRQTMMQGLELLAYFRNRAPLDDSGMPKDRFSAEMPDATLATLKIQPSEPRDSAVYFCASGPGNTGELFFGEGSRLTVL.

The chain employs TRBV14 and TRBJ1-1; D possibly corresponds to TRBD1 (6 bases). Germline loops: CDR1 SGHDN, CDR2 FVKESK. This CDR3 contains 14 residues. With 4 bases removed from V and 0 bases from J, the gap between germline ends came to 9 bases. CDR3 loop: CASSRGGMNTEAFF. CDR3 nucleotides: TGTGCCAGCAGCCGAGGGGGGATGAACACTGAAGCTTTCTTT.

This rearrangement joins TRBV19 to TRBJ1-5, with D perhaps TRBD1 (5 bases). Germline V gene sequence: CDR1 LNHDA, CDR2 SQIVND (reference sequence). The CDR3 extends over 13 amino acids. V was clipped by 5 bases and J by 6 bases, with 11 bases between them. CDR3 region: CASSPRVGQPQHF. In DNA form, the CDR3 reads TGTGCCAGTAGTCCCAGGGTCGGTCAGCCCCAGCATTTT. Based on the CDR3 plus reference TRBV19 and TRBJ1-5, the full variable domain is DGGITQSPKYLFRKEGQNVTLSCEQNLNHDAMYWYRQDPGQGLRLIYYSQIVNDFQKGDIAEGYSVSREKKESFPLTVTSAQKNPTAFYLCASSPRVGQPQHFGDGTRLSIL.

V gene TRBV24-1 combines with J gene TRBJ1-5; D call uncertain. V lost 4 bases to trimming and J lost 6 bases, with 15 bases between them. The CDR3 totals 15 residues. CDR1 and CDR2 (germline): KGHDR, SFDVKD. For the CDR3, the DNA is TGTGCCACCAGTGACCCCACCTACGGGAGTCAGCCCCAGCATTTT. Translating gives CATSDPTYGSQPQHF.

This chain uses TRBV25-1 with TRBJ2-7, with 8 bases aligning to TRBD1. The J segment lost 2 bases and the V segment lost 2 bases, leaving 14 bases of the junction unmatched. The CDR3 contains 18 residues. Germline V gives CDR1 MGHDK, CDR2 SYGVNS. The CDR3 is CASSENSPWVQGAYEQYF. DNA for the CDR3: TGTGCCAGCAGTGAAAATTCCCCCTGGGTACAGGGGGCCTACGAGCAGTACTTC.

This clonotype was counted a few times. The chain has TRBV5-4 and TRBJ2-1, with a tentative D call TRBD1 (5 bases). Trimming took 5 bases from V and 5 from J, leaving 11 bases between them. This CDR3 has 13 residues. Germline V gene sequence: CDR1 SGHNT, CDR2 YYREEE (reference sequence). This CDR3 reads CASRSDKNNEQFF. CDR3 coding DNA: TGTGCCAGCAGATCGGACAAAAACAATGAGCAGTTCTTC.

The V call is TRBV20-1, the J call TRBJ1-1; D is undetermined. CDR1 is DFQATT, CDR2 SNEGSKA, per germline (reference sequence). Trimming took 1 base from V and 3 from J, leaving 9 bases between them. This CDR3 is built from 13 residues. The CDR3 reads CSARGLEYTEAFF. For the CDR3, the DNA is TGCAGTGCTAGAGGGCTGGAGTACACTGAAGCTTTCTTT.